The 10 T cell receptor beta chains below all came from one sample that was sequenced in a study of cytomegalovirus exposure and HLA in healthy donors. PCR primers comprised 60 Vbeta and 13 Jbeta primers. Only in-frame clones appear in the TCRdb table, and some are missing; sequencing was by immunoSEQ multiplex PCR. This sample has a few hundred thousand clones, with approximately 82% found just once. The sequencing sample was made of PBMCs. Receptor source: a woman aged 55-75 years in good health and CMV-seropositive.

This clone was picked up one time. CDR3: CASSLAASGTPYEQYF. CDR3 bases: TGTGCCAGCAGCTTAGCCGCTAGCGGGACCCCCTACGAGCAGTACTTC. The chain employs TRBV7-6 and TRBJ2-7, with 9 bases aligning to TRBD2. The CDR3 totals 16 residues. In germline, CDR1 is SGHVS, CDR2 FNYEAQ. V shed 0 bases and J 2 bases; nucleotides not matched to a gene: 5.

The chain uses TRBV4-1 and TRBJ2-7; TRBD2 agrees at 7 bases. The V gene's germline CDR1 is MGHRA and CDR2 YSYEKL. The CDR3 extends over 16 amino acids. After removal of 0 bases from V and 2 bases from J, the junction contained 7 bases not matched to a gene. The CDR3 protein is CASSQEFAGVPYEQYF. CDR3 nucleotide sequence: TGCGCCAGCAGCCAAGAGTTCGCGGGAGTACCCTACGAGCAGTACTTC.

The chain employs TRBV10-3 and TRBJ2-2; the match to TRBD1 covers 10 bases. In germline, CDR1 is ENHRY, CDR2 SYGVKD. The CDR3 loop spans 13 amino acids. V gave up 8 bases and J gave up 7 bases; unmatched junction bases: 4. CDR3 bases: TGTGCCATCCCGGGACAGGGGAGCGGGGAGCTGTTTTTT. As protein: CAIPGQGSGELFF.

The chain is built from TRBV7-3 and TRBJ1-1, with D unresolved. The CDR3 is 13 residues long. Germline CDR1 and CDR2: SGHTA and FQGTGA. V lost 5 bases and J 5 bases, leaving 12 bases between the germline ends. CDR3 region: CASSPVMRTEAFF. Written as DNA, the CDR3 is TGTGCCAGCAGCCCAGTGATGAGGACTGAAGCTTTCTTT.

The chain uses TRBV7-3 and TRBJ2-1; 8 positions match TRBD2. CDR3 length: 15 amino acids. V lost 5 bases and J lost 3; bases outside the gene matches: 6. Germline V gives CDR1 SGHTA, CDR2 FQGTGA. The CDR3 loop reads CASSPGTRNYNEQFF. In DNA form, the CDR3 reads TGTGCCAGCAGCCCCGGGACTAGAAACTACAATGAGCAGTTCTTC.

V and J are TRBV5-4 and TRBJ2-7; 7 bases agree with TRBD1. The germline V gene has CDR1 SGHNT and CDR2 YYREEE (reference sequence). The ends lost 3 bases at V and 3 bases at J; junction bases unmatched: 6. The CDR3 runs 14 residues. The chain's CDR3 is CASSSRDSYYEQYF. CDR3 in DNA: TGTGCCAGCAGCTCGAGGGACAGCTACTACGAGCAGTACTTC. Looking up the rest from reference TRBV5-4 and TRBJ2-7 gives the full variable domain: ETGVTQSPTHLIKTRGQQVTLRCSSQSGHNTVSWYQQALGQGPQFIFQYYREEENGRGNFPPRFSGLQFPNYSSELNVNALELDDSALYLCASSSRDSYYEQYFGPGTRLTVT.

V and J are TRBV9 and TRBJ1-1, with TRBD1 as a possible D gene (5 bases). Trimming left V 0 bases short and J 2 bases short, with 11 bases between. Germline V gene data show CDR1 as SGDLS and CDR2 as YYNGEE. This CDR3 contains 15 residues. Here the CDR3 DNA reads TGTGCCAGCAGCGTAGTGGCAGGGAAAAACACTGAAGCTTTCTTT. Encoded protein: CASSVVAGKNTEAFF.

The chain joins TRBV5-6 to TRBJ1-2; D gene uncertain. Germline V gene sequence: CDR1 SGHDT, CDR2 YYEEEE. The CDR3 is 15 amino acids. V was shortened by 0 bases and J by 0 bases, with 9 bases between the two germline ends. The CDR3 nucleotides are TGTGCCAGCAGCTTGGCGATCGGTACTAACTATGGCTACACCTTC. This translates into CASSLAIGTNYGYTF.

This clone was counted between two and nine times. This chain joins TRBV5-1 and TRBJ2-5; 7 bases agree with TRBD2. The tail of the sequence fits TRBJ2-7 better, so the J call may be wrong. Per the germline V gene, CDR1 is SGHRS and CDR2 is YFSETQ. The CDR3 sequence is 14 residues long. CDR3 amino acids: CASSLDGRGYEQYF. CDR3 in DNA: TGCGCCAGCAGCTTGGATGGGAGGGGCTACGAGCAGTACTTC.

This chain links TRBV5-6 with TRBJ1-1; D possibly corresponds to TRBD1 (6 bases). Germline V gene lookup returns CDR1 SGHDT and CDR2 YYEEEE. The CDR3 length is 15 residues. Trimming removed 4 bases at V and 3 bases at J, with 16 bases between. The CDR3 here is CASSRGGGGDTEAFF. In DNA form, the CDR3 reads TGTGCCAGCAGCCGGGGGGGCGGGGGAGACACTGAAGCTTTCTTT.